One sample yielded the 6 T cell receptor beta chains listed below, sequenced in a study of early T cells in non-severe SARS-CoV-2 infection. TCRdb called the 5' RACE reads again in MiXCR, with one record for every CDR3 protein. The table records fewer than 100,000 distinct CDR3 sequences, 9.5% to 15% of them present only once. Material for sequencing was whole blood. These receptors were collected from an adult who was a healthcare worker with PCR-confirmed SARS-CoV-2 infection or an uninfected control (not recorded which).

The gene calls are TRBV7-2 and TRBJ2-1; TRBD2 might be the D (6 bases). The CDR3 runs to 16 residues. V lost 1 base, J lost 0 bases, and 10 bases lay in between. Germline V gene sequence: CDR1 SGHTA, CDR2 FQGNSA. The chain's CDR3 is CASSLGGASSYNEQFF. In DNA, the CDR3 is TGTGCCAGCAGCTTAGGCGGGGCCAGCTCCTACAATGAGCAGTTCTTC.

This clonotype came up a few times. The genes are TRBV5-4 and TRBJ2-2; D gene uncertain. Deletions cut 4 bases from V and 0 bases from J, with 4 bases between. Germline values: CDR1 SGHNT, CDR2 YYREEE (reference sequence). The CDR3 runs 13 residues. CDR3 DNA sequence: TGTGCCAGCAGCCCCGCGAACACCGGGGAGCTGTTTTTT. Its translation is CASSPANTGELFF.

The genes are TRBV20-1 and TRBJ2-3; D unclear. Germline CDR1 is DFQATT and CDR2 is SNEGSKA (reference sequence). Trimming took off 6 bases at V and 4 bases at J, with 17 bases between the two ends. The CDR3 sequence is 14 residues long. The CDR3 is CSARRPYGADTQYF. As DNA, the CDR3 is TGCAGTGCCCGAAGGCCCTACGGAGCAGATACGCAGTATTTT.

The V gene is TRBV7-2, the J gene TRBJ2-3; 16 bases align to TRBD2. The V gene end was trimmed by 5 bases and the J gene end by 8 bases; junction bases not matched to a gene: 31. The length of the CDR3 is 24 residues. The V gene's germline CDR1 is SGHTA and CDR2 FQGNSA. CDR3 region: CASSHPPSGTSGRVGSHHRATQYF. DNA for the CDR3: TGTGCCAGCAGCCATCCCCCCTCCGGGACTAGCGGGAGGGTCGGATCCCACCACAGGGCTACGCAGTATTTT.

The table lists this clonotype with a few counts. This chain links TRBV3-1 with TRBJ1-5; D may be TRBD1 (6 bases). This CDR3 comprises 15 residues. Germline CDR1 reads LGHDT; CDR2 reads YNNKEL (reference sequence). Between the trimmed V and J ends, which lost 3 bases and 4 bases, there was a span of 13 bases. CDR3 loop: CASSQDWTANQPQHF. CDR3 DNA sequence: TGTGCCAGCAGCCAGGACTGGACAGCTAATCAGCCCCAGCATTTT.

As to this clonotype: A much larger clone sits a single nucleotide away, making a read error possible. As DNA, the CDR3 is TGCAGCGTCCCCCTTAGGAACTATGGCTACACCTTC. Translation: CSVPLRNYGYTF. The chain recombines TRBV29-1 with TRBJ1-2; D is unresolved. V gave up 6 bases and J gave up 2 bases, with 10 bases separating them. This CDR3 is built from 12 residues. Germline V CDR1 and CDR2: SQVTM, ANQGSEA.